This T cell receptor beta chain was documented in a study of T-cell memory formation after mild COVID-19. Study results and limitations: From day 15 to 85, contracting clones were balanced between CD4 and CD8, whereas later expanders leaned toward CD4+. Pre-infection memory already had some responding clones, implying cross-reactive memory joined.

V was pared by 4 bases and J by 3 bases, with 7 bases of the junction left unmatched. The V gene's germline CDR1 is SEHNR and CDR2 FQNEAQ (reference sequence). The CDR3 covers 15 residues. 5'RACE with constant-segment primers yielded barcoded, UMI-tagged TCR alpha and TCR beta cDNA libraries. TCRdb re-called the 5' RACE reads through MiXCR, storing one row per CDR3 protein. Of hundreds of thousands of distinct CDR3 sequences listed, approximately 19% are singletons. As to this clonotype: Its cognate antigen is unknown.

The material sequenced was PBMCs or a T cell subset sorted from them (not recorded which). The chain combines TRBV7-9 with TRBJ2-7, with 9 bases identical to TRBD2. This sequence originates from a man younger than 30 who had mild COVID-19 (a few samples of this study predate the infection). Cell type and time point are not known. The CDR3 DNA follows: TGTGCCAGCAGCTCACCGGGACTAGCTAACTACGAGCAGTACTTC. Its protein product is CASSSPGLANYEQYF.